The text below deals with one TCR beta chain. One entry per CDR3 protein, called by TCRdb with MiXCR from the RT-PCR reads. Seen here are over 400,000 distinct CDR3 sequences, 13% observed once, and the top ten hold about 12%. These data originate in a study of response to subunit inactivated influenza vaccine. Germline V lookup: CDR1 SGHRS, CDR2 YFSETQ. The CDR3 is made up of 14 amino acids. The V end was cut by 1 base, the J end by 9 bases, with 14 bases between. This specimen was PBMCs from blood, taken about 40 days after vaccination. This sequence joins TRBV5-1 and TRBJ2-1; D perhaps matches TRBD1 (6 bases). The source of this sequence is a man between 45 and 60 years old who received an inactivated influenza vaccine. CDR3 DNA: TGCGCCAGCAGCTTGTGGGTTGGGGGCGGTGAGCAGTTCTTC. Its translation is CASSLWVGGGEQFF.